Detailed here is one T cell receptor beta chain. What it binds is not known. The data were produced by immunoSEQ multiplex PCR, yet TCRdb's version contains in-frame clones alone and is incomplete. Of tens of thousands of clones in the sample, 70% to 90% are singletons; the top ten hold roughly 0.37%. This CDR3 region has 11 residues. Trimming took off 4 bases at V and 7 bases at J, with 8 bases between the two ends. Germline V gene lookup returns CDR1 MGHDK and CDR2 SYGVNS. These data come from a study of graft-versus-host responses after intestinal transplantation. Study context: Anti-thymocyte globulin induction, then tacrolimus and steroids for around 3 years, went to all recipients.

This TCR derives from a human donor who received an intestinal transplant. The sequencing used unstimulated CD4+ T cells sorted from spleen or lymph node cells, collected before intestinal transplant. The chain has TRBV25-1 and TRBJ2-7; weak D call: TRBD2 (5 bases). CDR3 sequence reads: CASSGGREQYF. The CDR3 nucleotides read TGTGCCAGCAGTGGAGGGCGGGAGCAGTACTTC.